The 30 T cell receptor beta chains below were found in one sample sequenced in a study of identical twins. One entry per CDR3 protein results from TCRdb running MiXCR on the 5' RACE reads. The sample consists of hundreds of thousands of distinct CDR3 sequences, under 9% of them appearing once. A further study also used this sample, focusing on yellow fever vaccine responses in identical twins.

What was sequenced was PBMCs. These receptors were collected from a woman between 18 and 29 years old in good health.

This clonotype was detected many times. This sequence joins TRBV12-3 or TRBV12-4 and TRBJ2-7, with D tentatively TRBD1 or TRBD2 (5 bases each). Trimming removed 4 bases from V and 3 bases from J, with 10 bases in between. The length of the CDR3 is 13 residues. CDR3 in amino acids: CASSYGTNYEQYF. The CDR3 DNA follows: TGTGCCAGCAGTTACGGGACGAACTACGAGCAGTACTTC.

Only a few counts were recorded for this clonotype. This CDR3 reads CASSYSAGDYEQYF. The DNA of the CDR3 is TGTGCCAGCAGTTACTCGGCAGGGGACTACGAGCAGTACTTC. The chain uses TRBV6-5 and TRBJ2-7; TRBD1 might be the D (6 bases). CDR3 length equals 14 residues. The germline V and J ends were trimmed by 0 bases and 3 bases, with 9 bases remaining between them. The germline gives CDR1 MNHEY, CDR2 SVGAGI.

This clonotype was counted ten times or more. J is TRBJ2-3 and V is TRBV7-9; D might be TRBD1 or TRBD2, each matching 5 bases. Trimming shortened V by 5 bases and J by 3 bases, and 12 bases separated the two germline ends. The CDR3 consists of 14 residues. Looked up from germline, CDR1 is SEHNR and CDR2 is FQNEAQ (reference sequence). The chain's CDR3 is CASSVEGPTDTQYF. CDR3 sequence (DNA): TGTGCCAGCAGCGTTGAGGGACCTACAGATACGCAGTATTTT.

This clonotype was counted a few times. The rearrangement joins TRBV7-9 to TRBJ2-1; 9 bases are shared with TRBD1. Per the germline V gene, CDR1 is SEHNR and CDR2 is FQNEAQ (reference sequence). CDR3 length: 14 residues. J was trimmed by 7 bases and V by 6 bases; bases with no gene match: 7. In DNA form, the CDR3 reads TGTGCCAGCAGAGCCACCGGGACAGGGAATGAGCAGTTCTTC. Protein: CASRATGTGNEQFF.

The chain carries TRBV29-1 and TRBJ1-3; TRBD1 agrees at 9 bases. This CDR3 region has 12 residues. J was trimmed by 6 bases and V by 7 bases; bases with no gene match: 4. CDR1 SQVTM and CDR2 ANQGSEA come from the germline V gene. The DNA for the CDR3 is TGCAGCGCGAGGACAGGGGAAAACACCATATATTTT. Its translation is CSARTGENTIYF.

The chain recombines TRBV18 with TRBJ2-6; D is ambiguous. Trimming removed 4 bases from V and 0 bases from J, with 7 bases in between. This CDR3 comprises 15 residues. CDR1 is KGHSH, CDR2 LQKENI, per germline. CDR3 nucleotide sequence: TGTGCCAGCTCACAACAGTACTCTGGGGCCAACGTCCTGACTTTC. Protein product: CASSQQYSGANVLTF.

This clonotype showed up just a few times. An end of the junction differs from the germline gene, which may be a read error. This chain uses TRBV20-1 with TRBJ2-2; 8 bases map to TRBD1. The CDR3 is 14 residues long. Germline CDR1 DFQATT, CDR2 SNEGSKA (reference sequence). As DNA, the CDR3 is TGCAGTGCTAAAACCAGGGGGCTCAACGGGGAGCTGTCTTTT. Encoded protein: CSAKTRGLNGELSF.

This clonotype showed up just a few times. V and J are TRBV2 and TRBJ1-1; D possibly corresponds to TRBD1 (5 bases). The V gene lost 0 bases and the J gene lost 6 bases, with 8 bases spanning the gap. The CDR3 loop spans 13 amino acids. Germline V gene data show CDR1 as SNHLY and CDR2 as FYNNEI. As DNA, the CDR3 is TGTGCCAGCAGTGAAGCAAGGGGTCCTGAAGCTTTCTTT. Translation gives CASSEARGPEAFF.

A few counts support this clonotype. V is TRBV4-3 and J is TRBJ2-7, with 9 bases aligning to TRBD2. Germline assignment: CDR1 LGHNA and CDR2 YSLEER. V lost 1 base to trimming and J lost 4 bases; unmatched junction nucleotides: 8. The CDR3 totals 16 residues. CDR3 DNA sequence: TGCGCCAGCAGCCAAGGCTGGGGGCGGGGGGGATACGAGCAGTACTTC. This gives the protein CASSQGWGRGGYEQYF.

This clonotype occurred a few times. The J gene is TRBJ2-5, the V gene TRBV13; 8 bases match TRBD2. This CDR3 region has 15 residues. CDR1 and CDR2 (germline): PRHDT, FYEKMQ (reference sequence). J lost 5 bases, V lost 4 bases, and 9 bases had no gene match. The CDR3 sequence: CASSSRGGHMETQYF. The CDR3 nucleotides read TGTGCCAGCAGCTCACGGGGGGGACACATGGAGACCCAGTACTTC.

The chain carries TRBV11-1 and TRBJ2-4; 7 bases fit TRBD1. This CDR3 has 14 amino acids. Germline V gene data show CDR1 as SGHAT and CDR2 as FQDESV (reference sequence). Trimming cost V 5 bases and J 9 bases; bases outside gene matches: 10. In DNA, the CDR3 is TGTGCCAGCAGCCTAGGAGACAGGGATGGCATTCAGTACTTC. Amino acid sequence: CASSLGDRDGIQYF.

The rearrangement uses TRBV6-2 or TRBV6-3 and TRBJ2-2; TRBD1 aligns across 9 bases. This CDR3 is 14 amino acids long. Unmatched junction bases numbered 8, after V lost 11 bases and J lost 4 bases. Germline V CDR1 and CDR2: MNHEY, SVGEGT. CDR3 DNA: TGTGCCGCGTCCCGGGACAGGGTCACCGGGGAGCTGTTTTTT. Translation gives CAASRDRVTGELFF.

This clonotype was seen a handful of times. This CDR3 reads CASSELRGGSYNEQFF. CDR3 nucleotide sequence: TGTGCCAGCAGTGAATTGCGGGGGGGATCCTACAATGAGCAGTTCTTC. V gene TRBV2 combines with J gene TRBJ2-1, with 9 nucleotides matching TRBD2. This CDR3 spans 16 amino acids. CDR1 and CDR2 from the germline V gene are SNHLY and FYNNEI. The V gene end was trimmed by 2 bases and the J gene end by 1 base; junction bases not matched to a gene: 3.

This chain connects TRBV6-1 to TRBJ2-6, with TRBD1 matching over 10 bases. The germline V gene has CDR1 MNHNS and CDR2 SASEGT. The CDR3 runs 15 residues. Trimming cost V 7 bases and J 4 bases; bases outside gene matches: 4. The CDR3 region has the DNA TGTGCCAGCACGACAGGGGGCTTAGGGGCCAACGTCCTGACTTTC. Residues: CASTTGGLGANVLTF.

This clonotype has just a few counts. The chain is built from TRBV7-2 and TRBJ2-7; 8 positions match TRBD1. Germline CDR1 is SGHTA and CDR2 is FQGNSA. V dropped 1 base and J dropped 0; count of bases not matched to a gene: 2. The CDR3 has 15 amino acids. The CDR3 is CASSLVQGDSYEQYF. The CDR3 DNA reads TGTGCCAGCAGCTTAGTACAGGGGGACTCCTACGAGCAGTACTTC. Supplemented by reference TRBV7-2 and TRBJ2-7, the full variable domain reads GAGVSQSPSNKVTEKGKDVELRCDPISGHTALYWYRQSLGQGLEFLIYFQGNSAPDKSGLPSDRFSAERTGGSVSTLTIQRTQQEDSAVYLCASSLVQGDSYEQYFGPGTRLTVT.

A few counts support this clonotype. The V call is TRBV19, the J call TRBJ1-6, with D possibly TRBD1 on 6 matching bases. CDR3 length equals 14 residues. Trimming shortened V by 10 bases and J by 8 bases, and 18 bases separated the two germline ends. Germline V gives CDR1 LNHDA, CDR2 SQIVND (reference sequence). The CDR3 bases are TGTGCCACAATGAGCAGGGGTTTTTATTCACCCCTCCACTTT. Translation: CATMSRGFYSPLHF.

Many counts were recorded for this clonotype. This chain joins TRBV12-3 or TRBV12-4 and TRBJ2-3; no firm D call. The CDR3 contains 11 residues. V gave up 8 bases and J gave up 5 bases, with 8 bases separating them. CDR3 coding DNA: TGTGCCAGCGGAGAAGGAGATACGCAGTATTTT. Residues: CASGEGDTQYF.

This clonotype was counted between two and nine times. The chain recombines TRBV10-3 with TRBJ2-6; D possibly corresponds to TRBD1 (5 bases). The CDR3 totals 16 residues. Germline loops: CDR1 ENHRY, CDR2 SYGVKD. Trimming cost V 11 bases and J 0 bases, with 17 bases left between them. The CDR3 spells CAAQDSQYSGANVLTF. The CDR3 DNA is TGTGCCGCCCAAGACAGTCAATACTCTGGGGCCAACGTCCTGACTTTC.

In its sample, this clonotype was seen many times. The chain couples TRBV7-3 to TRBJ2-3, with D maybe TRBD2 (5 bases). The CDR3 totals 16 residues. Between the trimmed V and J ends, which lost 2 bases and 6 bases, there was a span of 18 bases. Germline CDR1 and CDR2: SGHTA and FQGTGA. The CDR3 protein is CASSLGRAGLFDTQYF. DNA of the CDR3: TGTGCCAGCAGCTTAGGAAGGGCGGGCCTATTCGATACGCAGTATTTT.

This rearrangement joins TRBV20-1 to TRBJ2-7, with 14 bases aligning to TRBD2. The CDR3 sequence is 16 residues long. Germline assignment: CDR1 DFQATT and CDR2 SNEGSKA (reference sequence). Losses at the gene ends were 6 bases for V and 6 bases for J; bases not matched to a gene: 13. CDR3 residues: CSATGLAGVLSLEQYF. The CDR3 DNA reads as TGCAGTGCAACGGGACTAGCGGGGGTGCTGAGCCTCGAGCAGTACTTC.

CDR3 loop: CASCPDIPLRSADPPLLYTQYF. CDR3 nucleotides: TGTGCCAGCTGCCCGGACATTCCTTTGCGGTCGGCGGATCCTCCTCTTCTCTATACGCAGTATTTT. The chain recombines TRBV13 with TRBJ2-3; D is perhaps TRBD1 (5 bases). CDR3 size: 22 residues. V lost 8 bases and J 7 bases, leaving 43 bases between the germline ends. The V gene's germline CDR1 is PRHDT and CDR2 FYEKMQ (reference sequence).

This clonotype was counted only a few times. J is TRBJ2-7 and V is TRBV7-2; TRBD2 agrees at 7 bases. CDR3 size: 16 residues. Germline V CDR1 and CDR2: SGHTA, FQGNSA. Unmatched junction bases numbered 13, after V lost 4 bases and J lost 4 bases. CDR3 in amino acids: CASSSSRSGENYEQYF. CDR3 DNA: TGTGCCAGCAGCTCTTCCAGAAGCGGGGAGAATTACGAGCAGTACTTC.

This clonotype was seen a handful of times. The genes are TRBV6-1 and TRBJ2-1; 12 bases are shared with TRBD2. CDR1 and CDR2 from the germline V gene are MNHNS and SASEGT. This CDR3 region has 16 residues. V shed 2 bases, J shed 4 bases, and the junction held 3 bases outside the gene matches. This chain's CDR3 is CASSESGTSGYNEQFF. In nucleotides, the CDR3 is TGTGCCAGCAGTGAATCCGGGACTAGCGGGTACAATGAGCAGTTCTTC.

The chain combines TRBV5-6 with TRBJ2-2; the match to TRBD1 covers 8 bases. V was pared by 4 bases and J by 5 bases, with 13 bases of the junction left unmatched. Germline CDR1 SGHDT, CDR2 YYEEEE. This CDR3 region has 17 residues. The CDR3 bases are TGTGCCAGCAGCCCTAGGCCGACAGGGGACTCTACCGGGGAGCTGTTTTTT. Protein sequence: CASSPRPTGDSTGELFF.

This clonotype has ten or more counts. The CDR3 reads CASSNRAGDTEAFF. CDR3 nucleotide sequence: TGTGCCAGCAGCAACCGGGCGGGGGACACTGAAGCTTTCTTT. The chain couples TRBV12-3 or TRBV12-4 to TRBJ1-1, with TRBD1 as a possible D gene (5 bases). This CDR3 spans 14 amino acids. Trimming removed 6 bases at V and 3 bases at J, with 14 bases between.

This clonotype occurred a few times. The chain links TRBV5-1 to TRBJ1-5; no reliable D call. Germline assignment: CDR1 SGHRS and CDR2 YFSETQ. The ends were cut back, 0 bases at V and 7 bases at J, with 14 bases in the middle. The CDR3 extends over 15 amino acids. CDR3 sequence (DNA): TGCGCCAGCAGCTTGGGGGATGGACCGGAACAGCCCCAGCATTTT. It specifies CASSLGDGPEQPQHF.

The CDR3 loop reads CASSQSTPPNTGELFF. The CDR3 coding sequence is TGCGCCAGCAGCCAATCCACCCCTCCGAACACCGGGGAGCTGTTTTTT. The chain combines TRBV4-3 with TRBJ2-2; D is unclear. Germline CDR1 reads LGHNA; CDR2 reads YSLEER. This CDR3 contains 16 residues. V lost 2 bases and J lost 0, with 10 bases in between.

In this sample, this clonotype turned up a few times. The CDR3 DNA follows: TGCAGTGCTAGAATAGGACGGATTCAAGAGACCCAGTACTTC. It yields the protein CSARIGRIQETQYF. The rearrangement links TRBV20-1 to TRBJ2-5; D remains unclear. This CDR3 contains 14 residues. V lost 2 bases, J lost 2 bases, and 12 bases lay in between. Germline CDR1 is DFQATT and CDR2 is SNEGSKA (reference sequence).

This clonotype occurred a few times. The V gene is TRBV6-2 or TRBV6-3, the J gene TRBJ2-3, with 7 bases aligning to TRBD2. This CDR3 has 18 amino acids. The ends lost 4 bases at V and 5 bases at J; junction bases unmatched: 18. Per germline, CDR1 MNHEY and CDR2 SVGEGT. The DNA for the CDR3 is TGTGCCAGCAGTTCGGGAGGTTTGGGGGGAGCACGGAAAGATACGCAGTATTTT. Protein: CASSSGGLGGARKDTQYF.

This clonotype was seen repeatedly, ten times or more. The chain couples TRBV7-2 to TRBJ2-3; D gene ambiguous. The CDR3 has 14 residues. In germline, CDR1 is SGHTA, CDR2 FQGNSA. V was trimmed by 1 base and J by 2 bases, leaving 7 bases between them. The CDR3 sequence is CASSLVGTTDTQYF. In nucleotides, the CDR3 is TGTGCCAGCAGCTTAGTCGGAACCACAGATACGCAGTATTTT.